Listed here are 6 T cell receptor beta chains from one sample, sequenced in a study of blood T cell repertoires in COVID-19. Some clones are missing from TCRdb's copy, which holds only in-frame ones; the method was immunoSEQ multiplex PCR. Of about 170,000 clones in the sample, roughly 84% were seen once. The sample comprised peripheral blood. The receptors derive from a young man with active or convalescent COVID-19.

The chain employs TRBV11-2 and TRBJ2-1; D not resolved. This CDR3 spans 13 amino acids. Trimming cost V 4 bases and J 2 bases, with 6 bases left between them. Looked up from germline, CDR1 is SGHAT and CDR2 is FQNNGV. CDR3 in amino acids: CASSSYPYNEQFF. The CDR3 DNA sequence: TGTGCCAGCAGCTCCTATCCCTACAATGAGCAGTTCTTC.

V and J are TRBV19 and TRBJ1-5, with 7 bases identical to TRBD1. Germline V gene data show CDR1 as LNHDA and CDR2 as SQIVND (reference sequence). Trimming took 7 bases from V and 2 from J; bases not matched to a gene: 8. This CDR3 has 15 residues. The CDR3 here is CASKVQTGGNQPQHF. As DNA, the CDR3 is TGTGCCAGTAAGGTCCAAACAGGGGGCAATCAGCCCCAGCATTTT. The full variable domain, its missing parts supplied by reference TRBV19 and TRBJ1-5, is DGGITQSPKYLFRKEGQNVTLSCEQNLNHDAMYWYRQDPGQGLRLIYYSQIVNDFQKGDIAEGYSVSREKKESFPLTVTSAQKNPTAFYLCASKVQTGGNQPQHFGDGTRLSIL.

The chain has TRBV3-1 (or the pseudogene TRBV3-2) and TRBJ2-2, with 7 bases lining up with TRBD2. The V segment lost 4 bases and the J segment 7 bases; nucleotides outside the gene matches: 3. This CDR3 is built from 13 residues. CDR1 is LGHDT, CDR2 YNNKEL, per germline (reference sequence). The CDR3 DNA reads as TGTGCCAGCAGCCCGCGGGAGCACGGGGAGCTGTTTTTT. Amino acids: CASSPREHGELFF.

This clone was seen a few times. The chain uses TRBV7-8 and TRBJ1-2; 10 nucleotides match TRBD1. Germline trimming cut 5 bases from V and 4 bases from J; bases unmatched to any gene: 10. The germline gives CDR1 SGHVS, CDR2 FQNEAQ. The CDR3 consists of 16 residues. For the CDR3, the DNA is TGTGCCAGCAGCCGAGCGACAGGGGGCTCGGTCTATGGCTACACCTTC. Translated, it gives CASSRATGGSVYGYTF. Supplemented by reference TRBV7-8 and TRBJ1-2, the full variable domain reads GAGVSQSPRYKVAKRGQDVALRCDPISGHVSLFWYQQALGQGPEFLTYFQNEAQLDKSGLPSDRFFAERPEGSVSTLKIQRTQQEDSAVYLCASSRATGGSVYGYTFGSGTRLTVV.

The genes are TRBV4-1 and TRBJ1-6; D is unclear. From germline, CDR1 is MGHRA and CDR2 YSYEKL. Between the trimmed V and J ends, which lost 0 bases and 10 bases, there was a span of 7 bases. The CDR3 totals 13 residues. Written as DNA, the CDR3 is TGCGCCAGCAGCCAAGATCGGTTCTCACCCCTCCACTTT. It encodes CASSQDRFSPLHF.

V is TRBV29-1 and J is TRBJ1-4; maybe TRBD1 (6 bases). The CDR3 extends over 14 amino acids. Germline CDR1 reads SQVTM; CDR2 reads ANQGSEA. With 4 bases removed from V and 6 bases from J, the gap between germline ends came to 15 bases. CDR3: CSVGTDSFYEKLFF. The CDR3 DNA reads as TGCAGCGTTGGGACAGATTCTTTTTATGAAAAACTGTTTTTT.